This T cell receptor beta chain was captured by sequencing in a study of identical twins. TCRdb re-called the 5' RACE reads through MiXCR, storing one row per CDR3 protein. The sample has some 1,600,000 distinct CDR3 sequences; under 35% are singletons. CDR1 and CDR2 (germline): MNHEY, SMNVEV (reference sequence). After removal of 3 bases from V and 6 bases from J, the junction contained 12 bases not matched to a gene. The CDR3 sequence is 16 residues long. The sample was cord blood. The chain combines TRBV27 with TRBJ2-3; 7 bases are a match to TRBD1. The TCR was taken from a newborn girl in good health. CDR3 residues: CASSLSGTARSDTQYF. DNA for the CDR3: TGTGCCAGCAGTTTGTCCGGGACAGCACGTTCGGATACGCAGTATTTT.